This T cell receptor (beta chain) is drawn from a study of shared T cell receptors in the human thymus. The protocol was immunoSEQ multiplex PCR, while the TCRdb copy is restricted to in-frame clones and leaves out a portion. Of 630,000 or so clones listed, about 89% are singletons. This clone was detected a few times. The same data also contributed to another study, on human thymus T cells.

The TCR comes from a boy less than two years old with a congenital heart defect. The material sequenced was thymocytes.

The CDR3 sequence: CASSPNKQGDGNTIYF. CDR3 nucleotide sequence: TGTGCCAGCAGCCCCAATAAACAGGGGGATGGAAACACCATATATTTT. V and J are TRBV5-5 and TRBJ1-3; the match to TRBD1 covers 8 bases. Germline CDR1 is SGHKS and CDR2 is YYEKEE (reference sequence). The CDR3 totals 16 residues. V gave up 4 bases and J gave up 3 bases; unmatched junction bases: 9.